Included here is one TCR beta chain sequence, with context. Antigen: not known. This specimen comes from a study of STAT3 mutations in large granular lymphocyte leukemia. Study information: More than half of T-LGLL patients received immunosuppressive therapy.

Study-level results: Persisting codominant clonotypes may have hidden a small pathogenic clone. Every T-cell large granular lymphocyte leukemia patient had at least one immunodominant TCR beta clonotype. In about 35% of the 18 patients, new TCR clonotypes emerged after therapy.

Only in-frame clones appear in the TCRdb table, and some are missing; sequencing was by immunoSEQ multiplex PCR. The table lists around 4,700 clones, under 55% of them singletons. Specimen: peripheral blood mononuclear cells. This receptor was taken from a man aged 60 to 69 with T-cell large granular lymphocyte leukemia. Some clones in this sample may be carry-over from other donors' samples.

The CDR3 here is CASRDASTSGGYEQYF. The CDR3 DNA reads as TGTGCCAGCAGAGACGCGAGTACTAGCGGGGGATACGAGCAGTACTTC. This chain connects TRBV6-6 to TRBJ2-7; TRBD2 matches 11 bases. The CDR3 contains 16 residues. Germline CDR1 reads MNHNY; CDR2 reads SVGAGI (reference sequence). The junction had 11 bases not matched to a gene; V was cut back by 6 bases and J by 4 bases.